This record concerns one T cell receptor beta chain sequence. Its antigen is not known. This sample stems from a study of T-cell reconstitution after alpha-beta-depleted transplantation in children. Molecular barcoding with unique molecular identifiers was used for the TCRbeta library. TCRdb itself ran the PCR reads through MiXCR, one entry per CDR3 protein. The data show fewer than 500,000 distinct CDR3 sequences, approximately 42% seen once. Unmatched junction bases numbered 11, after V lost 3 bases and J lost 5 bases. The CDR3 sequence is 18 residues long. Germline V gives CDR1 SGHRS, CDR2 YFSETQ. Study-wide results and caveats: Reported findings indicate that, about two months after transplant, alpha-beta T cells came from several hundred expanded clones, which were derived from non-depleted graft cells. T cells produced anew were the main source of T-cell counts and diversity one year after transplant. Some patients owed their high day-60 TCRbeta diversity to surviving recipient T cells and thymic progenitors.

The genes are TRBV5-1 and TRBJ2-1, with TRBD2 identical over 13 bases. Sequenced material: PBMCs, taken before TCRalphabeta/CD19-depleted stem cell transplant. The sequence was collected from a girl between 2 and 10 years old with aplastic anemia, due to receive a stem cell transplant. For the CDR3, the DNA is TGCGCCAGCAGCTCGGGACTAGCGGGACGGGGGCTGAACAATGAGCAGTTCTTC. It encodes CASSSGLAGRGLNNEQFF.